Listed here are 18 T cell receptor beta chains from one sample, sequenced in a study of blood T cell repertoires in COVID-19. Assay: immunoSEQ multiplex PCR; the TCRdb copy retains only in-frame clones and omits some. The sample lists over 95,000 clones; approximately 90% were seen once. The material sequenced was peripheral blood. All receptors derive from a human donor with acute or convalescent COVID-19. The donor label of this sample is uncertain.

The chain uses TRBV7-9 and TRBJ1-1, with D perhaps matching TRBD1 (6 bases). Trimming took off 6 bases at V and 4 bases at J, with 15 bases between the two ends. Germline CDR1 SEHNR, CDR2 FQNEAQ (reference sequence). The CDR3 length is 14 residues. This CDR3 is CASSPGRGSTEAFF. The DNA of the CDR3 is TGTGCCAGCAGTCCCGGGAGGGGGAGCACTGAAGCTTTCTTT.

This chain joins TRBV7-8 and TRBJ1-3; 8 positions agree with TRBD1. The V gene's germline CDR1 is SGHVS and CDR2 FQNEAQ. The V gene end was trimmed by 6 bases and the J gene end by 0 bases; junction bases not matched to a gene: 4. This CDR3 has 15 residues. For the CDR3, the DNA is TGTGCCAGCAGTCACAGGGGGAGCTCTGGAAACACCATATATTTT. The encoded protein is CASSHRGSSGNTIYF.

In its sample, this clone was seen once. CDR3 loop: CASNPGTGNSPLHF. CDR3 nucleotides: TGTGCCAGCAACCCCGGGACAGGGAATTCACCCCTCCACTTT. This sequence joins TRBV2 and TRBJ1-6; 9 bases align to TRBD1. Germline V gene lookup returns CDR1 SNHLY and CDR2 FYNNEI. CDR3 size: 14 residues. J gave up 7 bases and V 7 bases, and 5 bases lay outside the gene matches. Combining the CDR3 with reference TRBV2 and TRBJ1-6 gives the whole variable domain EPEVTQTPSHQVTQMGQEVILRCVPISNHLYFYWYRQILGQKVEFLVSFYNNEISEKSEIFDDQFSVERPDGSNFTLKIRSTKLEDSAMYFCASNPGTGNSPLHFGNGTRLTVT.

The chain employs TRBV28 and TRBJ1-4, with 9 positions matching TRBD1. Germline V gene sequence: CDR1 MDHEN, CDR2 SYDVKM. V gave up 2 bases and J gave up 5 bases; unmatched junction bases: 9. The CDR3 has 17 residues. The CDR3: CASSLMPDRGFNEKLFF. The CDR3 DNA reads TGTGCCAGCAGTTTAATGCCCGACAGGGGGTTCAATGAAAAACTGTTTTTT.

This chain links TRBV5-1 with TRBJ1-2; 8 bases line up with TRBD1. Looked up from germline, CDR1 is SGHRS and CDR2 is YFSETQ. The CDR3 has 17 amino acids. The V and J ends lost 0 bases and 8 bases, in that order; junction bases with no gene match: 15. The CDR3 protein is CASSLASPGTGGDGYTF. The CDR3 DNA reads as TGCGCCAGCAGCTTGGCCAGTCCAGGCACAGGGGGGGACGGCTACACCTTC.

V is TRBV21-1 and J is TRBJ2-3; the table assigns TRBD2, which was not confirmed against the DNA. TRBV21-1 is a pseudogene segment. The CDR3 spans 16 residues. CDR3 DNA: TGTGCCAGCAGCAAAGGTCCGGGTTGGCCCTCAGATACGCAGTATTTT. Amino acid sequence: CASSKGPGWPSDTQYF.

The chain couples TRBV9 to TRBJ2-1; tentatively, D is TRBD2 (5 bases). This CDR3 region has 15 residues. Germline loops: CDR1 SGDLS, CDR2 YYNGEE. V lost 0 bases to trimming and J lost 0 bases, with 7 bases between them. The CDR3 here is CASSVGRGSYNEQFF. In DNA, the CDR3 is TGTGCCAGCAGCGTAGGTCGGGGCTCCTACAATGAGCAGTTCTTC. Using reference TRBV9 and TRBJ2-1 for the parts outside the CDR3, the full variable domain is DSGVTQTPKHLITATGQRVTLRCSPRSGDLSVYWYQQSLDQGLQFLIQYYNGEERAKGNILERFSAQQFPDLHSELNLSSLELGDSALYFCASSVGRGSYNEQFFGPGTRLTVL.

This clone has only a few counts. The rearrangement uses TRBV9 and TRBJ1-4, with D unclear. The germline V gene has CDR1 SGDLS and CDR2 YYNGEE. The CDR3 runs to 15 residues. V lost 3 bases, J lost 0 bases, and 9 bases lay in between. The DNA for the CDR3 is TGTGCCAGCAGCGCTTCACCAGCAACTAATGAAAAACTGTTTTTT. Translated, it gives CASSASPATNEKLFF.

This clone was detected only a few times. The chain uses TRBV27 and TRBJ2-1, with D possibly being TRBD2 (6 bases). V gave up 0 bases and J gave up 5 bases, with 17 bases separating them. Germline V gene sequence: CDR1 MNHEY, CDR2 SMNVEV (reference sequence). CDR3 size: 17 residues. CDR3: CASSLSFASWGDNEQFF. DNA of the CDR3: TGTGCCAGCAGTTTATCGTTCGCTAGTTGGGGGGACAATGAGCAGTTCTTC.

The sample holds one count of this clone. The chain recombines TRBV5-1 with TRBJ1-1, with 8 bases identical to TRBD1. The CDR3 contains 15 residues. Per germline, CDR1 SGHRS and CDR2 YFSETQ. Unmatched junction bases numbered 6, after V lost 0 bases and J lost 5 bases. Written as DNA, the CDR3 is TGCGCCAGCAGCTTGGCGGACAGGGAGGTGACTGAAGCTTTCTTT. This translates into CASSLADREVTEAFF.

This rearrangement joins TRBV18 to TRBJ1-2, with TRBD1 matching over 10 bases. From germline, CDR1 is KGHSH and CDR2 LQKENI. Trimming took 1 base from V and 7 from J; bases not matched to a gene: 9. This CDR3 region has 16 residues. The DNA of the CDR3 is TGTGCCAGCTCACCACGGGAAACCGGGACAGGGGCTGGCTACACCTTC. Translating gives CASSPRETGTGAGYTF.

The chain uses TRBV19 and TRBJ2-1; 8 positions agree with TRBD1. Germline V gives CDR1 LNHDA, CDR2 SQIVND (reference sequence). V shed 2 bases, J shed 0 bases, and the junction held 3 bases outside the gene matches. The CDR3 loop spans 16 amino acids. The CDR3 region has the DNA TGTGCCAGTAGTATATCTACAGGGGGCTCCTACAATGAGCAGTTCTTC. Amino acids: CASSISTGGSYNEQFF.

V usage is TRBV29-1 and J usage is TRBJ2-1, with TRBD2 matching over 13 bases. Germline V gives CDR1 SQVTM, CDR2 ANQGSEA. Trimming at V came to 4 bases and at J to 7 bases, leaving 4 bases not matched to a gene. The CDR3 has 14 residues. The chain's CDR3 is CSVGLAGGGNEQFF. In DNA, the CDR3 is TGCAGCGTTGGACTAGCGGGAGGAGGGAATGAGCAGTTCTTC.

The genes are TRBV18 and TRBJ1-2; a weak D match, TRBD1 (5 bases). CDR1 KGHSH and CDR2 LQKENI come from the germline V gene. The CDR3 spans 13 residues. The V end lost 2 bases, the J end lost 5 bases, and 9 bases lay between the germline ends. The CDR3 DNA is TGTGCCAGCTCACCAGCGGCAGGGTATGGCTACACCTTC. Its translation: CASSPAAGYGYTF.

The chain employs TRBV5-1 and TRBJ1-2, with a weak D call TRBD1 (6 bases). This CDR3 has 14 residues. CDR1 and CDR2 from the germline V gene are SGHRS and YFSETQ. The V end lost 0 bases, the J end lost 6 bases, and 12 bases lay between the germline ends. The CDR3 protein is CASSLVQGADGYTF. CDR3 DNA: TGCGCCAGCAGCTTGGTACAGGGAGCGGATGGCTACACCTTC.

The rearrangement joins TRBV7-2 to TRBJ2-5; 8 bases are a match to TRBD1. Trimming at V came to 5 bases and at J to 4 bases, leaving 3 bases not matched to a gene. The CDR3 has 13 amino acids. The germline V gene has CDR1 SGHTA and CDR2 FQGNSA. CDR3: CASSKGQAETQYF. The CDR3 coding sequence is TGTGCCAGCAGCAAGGGACAGGCAGAGACCCAGTACTTC.

This chain links TRBV20-1 with TRBJ2-7; D remains unclear. The CDR3 has 11 amino acids. Trimming removed 8 bases at V and 9 bases at J, with 17 bases between. Looked up from germline, CDR1 is DFQATT and CDR2 is SNEGSKA (reference sequence). This chain's CDR3 is CSQEVLVGQYF. CDR3 sequence (DNA): TGCAGTCAAGAGGTGCTAGTCGGGCAGTACTTC.

The chain uses TRBV21-1 and TRBJ2-7; the listed D gene, TRBD2, was not tested against the DNA. TRBV21-1 is tagged as a pseudogene. This CDR3 region has 17 residues. The CDR3 DNA reads as TGTGCCAGCAGCAAAAAGTTAATGACTAGCGGGGGCTACGAGCAGTACTTC. It codes for CASSKKLMTSGGYEQYF.